Given below is one T cell receptor beta chain in context. This table comes from immunoSEQ multiplex PCR, and its TCRdb copy is limited to in-frame clones, with some not included. This sample yields some 50,000 clones, of which about 87% are seen a single time; approximately 5.1% belongs to the top ten. This record belongs to a study of blood T cell repertoires in COVID-19. V shed 2 bases and J 3 bases; nucleotides not matched to a gene: 4. The length of the CDR3 is 14 residues. CDR1 MNHNY and CDR2 SVGAGI come from the germline V gene (reference sequence). The chain couples TRBV6-6 to TRBJ2-7, with 7 bases fitting TRBD1. What was sequenced was peripheral blood. The receptor was isolated from a human donor in a cohort sampled during active COVID-19. The CDR3 DNA is TGTGCCAGCAGTTACCGCCGGGACAGCTACGAGCAGTACTTC. Its protein product is CASSYRRDSYEQYF.